Here is one TCR beta chain with its context. This specimen belongs to a study of OX40 agonist ivuxolimab in advanced cancers. Some clones are missing from TCRdb's copy, which holds only in-frame ones; the method was immunoSEQ multiplex PCR. Found here are under 65,000 clones, approximately 90% of them singletons; the top ten hold 11%. Germline V gene data show CDR1 as SGHAT and CDR2 as FQNNGV. Losses at the gene ends were 0 bases for V and 7 bases for J; bases not matched to a gene: 5. The CDR3 has 14 amino acids. The TCR originated in an adult with an advanced solid tumor such as melanoma, head and neck, liver or kidney cancer. V is TRBV11-2 and J is TRBJ1-1; 7 bases are shared with TRBD1. Sequencing was performed on CD4+ or CD8+ T cells sorted from blood, taken in a trial of the OX40 agonist ivuxolimab. Here the CDR3 DNA reads TGTGCCAGCAGCTTAGACGGGACAGCCCTTGAAGCTTTCTTT. Residues: CASSLDGTALEAFF.